The rows below give T cell receptor beta chains drawn from one sample of a study of HIV-infected patients and healthy controls. TCRdb recomputed calls from the 5' RACE reads with MiXCR, one row per CDR3 protein. The repertoire consists of 18,000 or so distinct CDR3 sequences, with roughly 18% occurring once and the leading ten covering 33%. The sample consisted of CD8+ T cells from blood. Source of these receptors: a human donor in good health. The CDR3 runs from the conserved cysteine through the conserved F or W. The D gene is left open where the match is weak. Clone size is stated in some rows and not others, as once, few, many or a class when expanded.

D gene: TRBD1
clone size: few
V gene: TRBV20-1
J gene: TRBJ2-7
CDR3 length: 14
CDR3 DNA: TGCAGTGCTTCTGGGACAGATACTCTCTGGGAGCAGTACTTC
CDR3 protein: CSASGTDTLWEQYF

D gene: .
clone size: .
V gene: TRBV10-3
J gene: TRBJ1-5
CDR3 length: 15
CDR3 DNA: TGTGCCATCAGGGATGAACGTTATAGCAATCAGCCCCAGCATTTT
CDR3 protein: CAIRDERYSNQPQHF

D gene: TRBD2
clone size: .
V gene: TRBV6-2/TRBV6-3
J gene: TRBJ2-7
CDR3 length: 17
CDR3 DNA: TGTGCCAGCAGTTACTCGACTAGCGGGGGCCCCTCCTACGAGCAGTACTTC
CDR3 protein: CASSYSTSGGPSYEQYF

D gene: TRBD1
clone size: many
V gene: TRBV27
J gene: TRBJ2-7
CDR3 length: 14
CDR3 DNA: TGTGCCAGCAGTCCGGGACAGGGTCGGGGCGAGCAGTACTTC
CDR3 protein: CASSPGQGRGEQYF

D gene: .
clone size: .
V gene: TRBV7-9
J gene: TRBJ1-1
CDR3 length: 14
CDR3 DNA: TGTGCCAGCAGCTTAAAAGGCCCGAACACTGAAGCTTTCTTT
CDR3 protein: CASSLKGPNTEAFF

D gene: TRBD1
clone size: .
V gene: TRBV6-6
J gene: TRBJ1-1
CDR3 length: 15
CDR3 DNA: TGTGCCAGCAGTTTAGGGACAGTTTTCGTCGCTGAAGCTTTCTTT
CDR3 protein: CASSLGTVFVAEAFF

D gene: TRBD2
clone size: .
V gene: TRBV20-1
J gene: TRBJ2-3
CDR3 length: 16
CDR3 DNA: TGCAGTGCTAGAAAAAATAGCGGGAGGGCCGCAGATACGCAGTATTTT
CDR3 protein: CSARKNSGRAADTQYF

D gene: .
clone size: few
V gene: TRBV7-9
J gene: TRBJ1-1
CDR3 length: 19
CDR3 DNA: TGTGCCAGCAGCTTAGTGACCCGGACTAGCGGCCCGGTTTTTCCTGAAGCTTTCTTT
CDR3 protein: CASSLVTRTSGPVFPEAFF

D gene: TRBD2
clone size: .
V gene: TRBV5-4
J gene: TRBJ2-7
CDR3 length: 18
CDR3 DNA: TGTGCCAGCAGCTTGGGACCCGATACTAGCGGGAGTTTCTACGAGCAGTACTTC
CDR3 protein: CASSLGPDTSGSFYEQYF

D gene: .
clone size: few
V gene: TRBV20-1
J gene: TRBJ1-5
CDR3 length: 15
CDR3 DNA: TGCAGTGCTAGTGGGCAGGGAGGGAGCAATCAGCCCCAGCATTTT
CDR3 protein: CSASGQGGSNQPQHF

D gene: .
clone size: medium-sized
V gene: TRBV4-1
J gene: TRBJ1-1
CDR3 length: 13
CDR3 DNA: TGCGCCAGCAGCCCAGGATTGAACACTGAAGCTTTCTTT
CDR3 protein: CASSPGLNTEAFF

D gene: .
clone size: many
V gene: TRBV7-8
J gene: TRBJ2-3
CDR3 length: 14
CDR3 DNA: TGTGCCAGCAGCCCGACATATAGCACAGATACGCAGTATTTT
CDR3 protein: CASSPTYSTDTQYF

D gene: TRBD2
clone size: many
V gene: TRBV27
J gene: TRBJ2-3
CDR3 length: 15
CDR3 DNA: TGTGCCAGCAGTGGGACTAGCTCAGGCACAGATACGCAGTATTTT
CDR3 protein: CASSGTSSGTDTQYF

D gene: .
clone size: few
V gene: TRBV19
J gene: TRBJ2-3
CDR3 length: 13
CDR3 DNA: TGTGCCAGTAGTATTGGATCAGGGGCCGGGCAGTATTTT
CDR3 protein: CASSIGSGAGQYF

D gene: TRBD1
clone size: many
V gene: TRBV18
J gene: TRBJ2-1
CDR3 length: 14
CDR3 DNA: TGTGCCAGCTCAGAGACAGGGATCTACAATGAGCAGTTCTTC
CDR3 protein: CASSETGIYNEQFF

D gene: TRBD1
clone size: few
V gene: TRBV20-1
J gene: TRBJ1-2
CDR3 length: 13
CDR3 DNA: TGCAGTGCCGTCTCGGACAGGAACTATGGCTACACCTTC
CDR3 protein: CSAVSDRNYGYTF

D gene: TRBD2
clone size: few
V gene: TRBV6-5
J gene: TRBJ2-7
CDR3 length: 12
CDR3 DNA: TGTGCCAGCAGTGCGGGGGGGTACGAGCAGTACTTC
CDR3 protein: CASSAGGYEQYF

D gene: TRBD1
clone size: few
V gene: TRBV5-4
J gene: TRBJ1-6
CDR3 length: 15
CDR3 DNA: TGTGCCAGCAGCTGGAGACAGGGGGGTAATTCACCCCTCCACTTT
CDR3 protein: CASSWRQGGNSPLHF

D gene: .
clone size: many
V gene: TRBV28
J gene: TRBJ1-4
CDR3 length: 16
CDR3 DNA: TGTGCCAGCAGTCTCCGCAGGGTCGCAACTAATGAAAAACTGTTTTTT
CDR3 protein: CASSLRRVATNEKLFF

D gene: .
clone size: .
V gene: TRBV12-3/TRBV12-4
J gene: TRBJ2-7
CDR3 length: 15
CDR3 DNA: TGTGCCAGCAGTCTTGGTGGGGGCGGCTACTACGAGCAGTACTTC
CDR3 protein: CASSLGGGGYYEQYF

D gene: .
clone size: many
V gene: TRBV6-5
J gene: TRBJ2-5
CDR3 length: 12
CDR3 DNA: TGTGCCAGCAGAGGACTGCAAGAGACCCAGTACTTC
CDR3 protein: CASRGLQETQYF

D gene: .
clone size: many
V gene: TRBV5-5
J gene: TRBJ1-2
CDR3 length: 14
CDR3 DNA: TGTGCCAGCAGTTATGGATGGTCTAACTATGGCTACACCTTC
CDR3 protein: CASSYGWSNYGYTF

D gene: TRBD1
clone size: many
V gene: TRBV27
J gene: TRBJ2-5
CDR3 length: 15
CDR3 DNA: TGTGCCAGCAGTCTGAGGGACAGTCTACAAGAGACCCAGTACTTC
CDR3 protein: CASSLRDSLQETQYF

D gene: TRBD1
clone size: few
V gene: TRBV30
J gene: TRBJ2-6
CDR3 length: 16
CDR3 DNA: TGTGCCTGGAGGCAGGGGGTTTACTCTGGGGCCAACGTCCTGACTTTC
CDR3 protein: CAWRQGVYSGANVLTF

D gene: TRBD1
clone size: many
V gene: TRBV28
J gene: TRBJ2-5
CDR3 length: 16
CDR3 DNA: TGTGCCAGCAGCCTCCGGACAGGTTTAGACCAAGAGACCCAGTACTTC
CDR3 protein: CASSLRTGLDQETQYF

D gene: .
clone size: .
V gene: TRBV6-6
J gene: TRBJ1-5
CDR3 length: 15
CDR3 DNA: TGTGCCAGCATGGTTGGGCCGGATCCGAATCAGCCCCAGCATTTT
CDR3 protein: CASMVGPDPNQPQHF

D gene: TRBD2
clone size: many
V gene: TRBV6-2/TRBV6-3
J gene: TRBJ2-1
CDR3 length: 17
CDR3 DNA: TGTGCCAGCAGTTACATGGGCCCTAGCGGGGGGTATGATGAGCAGTTCTTC
CDR3 protein: CASSYMGPSGGYDEQFF

D gene: .
clone size: .
V gene: TRBV27
J gene: TRBJ2-7
CDR3 length: 14
CDR3 DNA: TGTGCCAGCAGTTTTAGGGAGAAAGGGGGCGAGCAGTACTTC
CDR3 protein: CASSFREKGGEQYF

D gene: .
clone size: .
V gene: TRBV9
J gene: TRBJ1-2
CDR3 length: 13
CDR3 DNA: TGTGCCAGCACCGCGTTAGCTAACTATGGCTACACCTTC
CDR3 protein: CASTALANYGYTF

D gene: .
clone size: few
V gene: TRBV12-3/TRBV12-4
J gene: TRBJ1-1
CDR3 length: 12
CDR3 DNA: TGTGCCAGCAGAGCACAGGGCCCTGAAGCTTTCTTT
CDR3 protein: CASRAQGPEAFF

D gene: .
clone size: .
V gene: TRBV6-2/TRBV6-3
J gene: TRBJ2-3
CDR3 length: 16
CDR3 DNA: TGTGCCAGCAGTTACTCGAGTGTGTCCCGCACAGATACGCAGTATTTT
CDR3 protein: CASSYSSVSRTDTQYF

D gene: .
clone size: medium-sized
V gene: TRBV20-1
J gene: TRBJ2-7
CDR3 length: 14
CDR3 DNA: TGCAGTGCTAGAACGTCAGGTAACTCCTACGAGCAGTACTTC
CDR3 protein: CSARTSGNSYEQYF

D gene: .
clone size: .
V gene: TRBV7-9
J gene: TRBJ2-4
CDR3 length: 12
CDR3 DNA: TGTGCCAGCAGCTTAAAGGCCGAAATTCAGTACTTC
CDR3 protein: CASSLKAEIQYF

D gene: .
clone size: .
V gene: TRBV14
J gene: TRBJ2-7
CDR3 length: 14
CDR3 DNA: TGTGCCAGCAGCCAAGAGATATTAGGCTACGAGCAGTACTTC
CDR3 protein: CASSQEILGYEQYF

D gene: TRBD1
clone size: many
V gene: TRBV7-9
J gene: TRBJ1-3
CDR3 length: 19
CDR3 DNA: TGTGCCAGCAGCCCTCGGACAGGGTCTGGGGCTAATAGGTGGAACACCATATATTTT
CDR3 protein: CASSPRTGSGANRWNTIYF

D gene: .
clone size: many
V gene: TRBV10-2
J gene: TRBJ1-1
CDR3 length: 12
CDR3 DNA: TGCGCCAGCAGTCCGGGGGGGACTGAAGCTTTCTTT
CDR3 protein: CASSPGGTEAFF

D gene: .
clone size: .
V gene: TRBV27
J gene: TRBJ2-1
CDR3 length: 15
CDR3 DNA: TGTGCCAGCAGTCCAGGGTGGGGTCTGGACAATGAGCAGTTCTTC
CDR3 protein: CASSPGWGLDNEQFF

D gene: .
clone size: .
V gene: TRBV9
J gene: TRBJ2-5
CDR3 length: 15
CDR3 DNA: TGTGCCAGCAGCGCCGGAGACACAGCTCAAGAGACCCAGTACTTC
CDR3 protein: CASSAGDTAQETQYF

D gene: TRBD1
clone size: medium-sized
V gene: TRBV25-1
J gene: TRBJ2-7
CDR3 length: 14
CDR3 DNA: TGTGCCAGCAGTGAAGGCAGGGGGTTCGACGAGCAGTACTTC
CDR3 protein: CASSEGRGFDEQYF

D gene: TRBD2
clone size: few
V gene: TRBV6-1
J gene: TRBJ2-4
CDR3 length: 20
CDR3 DNA: TGTGCCAGCAGTGAAGTCGGCTGGGGCGGGGGGGCGGCCGGTGAACACATTCAGTACTTC
CDR3 protein: CASSEVGWGGGAAGEHIQYF

D gene: TRBD1
clone size: few
V gene: TRBV11-2
J gene: TRBJ2-7
CDR3 length: 15
CDR3 DNA: TGTGCCAGCAGCTTAGGGACAGGGGCCTTCTACGAGCAGTACTTC
CDR3 protein: CASSLGTGAFYEQYF

D gene: .
clone size: many
V gene: TRBV7-3
J gene: TRBJ1-2
CDR3 length: 13
CDR3 DNA: TGTGCCAGCAGCTTAAATGGGGGCAATGGCTACACCTTC
CDR3 protein: CASSLNGGNGYTF

D gene: .
clone size: many
V gene: TRBV29-1
J gene: TRBJ2-2
CDR3 length: 11
CDR3 DNA: TGCAGCGTTGCAGTAACCGGGGAGCTGTTTTTT
CDR3 protein: CSVAVTGELFF

D gene: TRBD1
clone size: once
V gene: TRBV30
J gene: TRBJ2-7
CDR3 length: 13
CDR3 DNA: TGTGCCTGGGGGACAGGGTTTTCCTACGAGCAGTACTTC
CDR3 protein: CAWGTGFSYEQYF

D gene: .
clone size: many
V gene: TRBV6-5
J gene: TRBJ2-1
CDR3 length: 18
CDR3 DNA: TGTGCCAGCAGTTACGCCGCGGGCGCTAGCCAAGGATACAATGAGCAGTTCTTC
CDR3 protein: CASSYAAGASQGYNEQFF

D gene: TRBD1
clone size: .
V gene: TRBV5-1
J gene: TRBJ2-7
CDR3 length: 19
CDR3 DNA: TGCGCCAGCAGCTTGATCTTCCCTGATTTGACAGGGGCGGCCTACGAGCAGTACTTC
CDR3 protein: CASSLIFPDLTGAAYEQYF

D gene: TRBD1
clone size: .
V gene: TRBV7-9
J gene: TRBJ1-3
CDR3 length: 14
CDR3 DNA: TGTGCCAGCAGCCCGACAGGGACTGGAAACACCATATATTTT
CDR3 protein: CASSPTGTGNTIYF

D gene: .
clone size: many
V gene: TRBV30
J gene: TRBJ1-5
CDR3 length: 15
CDR3 DNA: TGTGCCTGGAGTGTACTGGGGGGGAGCAATCAGCCCCAGCATTTT
CDR3 protein: CAWSVLGGSNQPQHF

D gene: .
clone size: few
V gene: TRBV11-2
J gene: TRBJ2-5
CDR3 length: 12
CDR3 DNA: TGTGCCAGCAGCCTAGACAGGGAGACCCAGTACTTC
CDR3 protein: CASSLDRETQYF

D gene: .
clone size: many
V gene: TRBV5-5
J gene: TRBJ1-1
CDR3 length: 13
CDR3 DNA: TGTGCCAGCAGATTGGACCTGAACACTGAAGCTTTCTTT
CDR3 protein: CASRLDLNTEAFF

D gene: .
clone size: few
V gene: TRBV10-3
J gene: TRBJ2-4
CDR3 length: 11
CDR3 DNA: TGTGCCATCAGTGAAGGAAACATTCAGTACTTC
CDR3 protein: CAISEGNIQYF

D gene: .
clone size: .
V gene: TRBV5-4
J gene: TRBJ1-1
CDR3 length: 15
CDR3 DNA: TGTGCCAGCAGCTTGCCGGGGGCGCCCAGCACTGAAGCTTTCTTT
CDR3 protein: CASSLPGAPSTEAFF

D gene: .
clone size: few
V gene: TRBV16
J gene: TRBJ1-5
CDR3 length: 14
CDR3 DNA: TGTGCCAGCAGCCAATCCCCAGGGAATCAGCCCCAGCATTTT
CDR3 protein: CASSQSPGNQPQHF

D gene: TRBD1
clone size: .
V gene: TRBV7-9
J gene: TRBJ2-3
CDR3 length: 13
CDR3 DNA: TGTGCCAGCAGCTCGACAGGGATGGATACGCAGTATTTT
CDR3 protein: CASSSTGMDTQYF

D gene: TRBD1
clone size: .
V gene: TRBV19
J gene: TRBJ1-5
CDR3 length: 18
CDR3 DNA: TGTGCCAGTAGTTTCCGACAGGGAGAGGCGATCGGCAATCAGCCCCAGCATTTT
CDR3 protein: CASSFRQGEAIGNQPQHF